These 6 T cell receptor beta chains share one sample of origin, sequenced in a study of shared clonotypes between healthy human individuals. Assay: immunoSEQ multiplex PCR; the TCRdb copy retains only in-frame clones and omits some. The data show about 700,000 clones, with about 92% seen just once and 24% held by the top ten. In the naive CD8 group, cells lacked CD45RO and were positively selected for CCR7, so terminally differentiated effector memory CD45RA+ cells were left out. The sequencing sample was made of naive CD8+ T cells sorted from blood. All receptors derive from a man aged 30 to 45 in good health.

A single count supports this clone. The rearrangement links TRBV5-1 to TRBJ2-1, with D unresolved. The CDR3 covers 17 residues. From germline, CDR1 is SGHRS and CDR2 YFSETQ. The V and J ends lost 5 bases and 0 bases respectively, with 18 bases between them. The CDR3 protein is CASRPPRADSSYNEQFF. CDR3 coding DNA: TGCGCCAGCAGGCCCCCCCGGGCCGATAGCTCCTACAATGAGCAGTTCTTC.

A remark on this clone: Given a much more abundant clone one base away, this may be a read error. The V gene is TRBV28, the J gene TRBJ2-2; D is unresolved. Germline V gene data show CDR1 as MDHEN and CDR2 as SYDVKM. Trimming left V 2 bases short and J 6 bases short, with 1 base between. The CDR3 is made up of 11 amino acids. CDR3 amino acids: CASSLAGELFF. In DNA form, the CDR3 reads TGTGCCAGCAGTTTAGCCGGGGAGCTGTTTTTT.

A remark on this clone: Other DNA sequences from this sample encode an identical CDR3 as well. The rearrangement links TRBV27 to TRBJ2-7; D is ambiguous. Germline lookup yields CDR1 MNHEY and CDR2 SMNVEV (reference sequence). This CDR3 is built from 13 residues. Trimming pared 3 bases from V and 3 bases from J, leaving 9 bases between. CDR3 in DNA: TGTGCCAGCAGTTTCGGACCCGACTACGAGCAGTACTTC. It specifies CASSFGPDYEQYF.

This clone was detected only once. DNA for the CDR3: TGTGCCACCAGCAGAGATATTGACGGGGCTAACTATGGCTACACCTTC. The encoded protein is CATSRDIDGANYGYTF. This rearrangement joins TRBV15 to TRBJ1-2; D is undetermined. CDR3 length equals 16 residues. V was clipped by 0 bases and J by 0 bases, with 11 bases between them. Germline V gives CDR1 LNHNV, CDR2 YYDKDF (reference sequence).

The J gene is TRBJ2-7, the V gene TRBV11-2; D not resolved. The CDR3 is 16 amino acids. Per germline, CDR1 SGHAT and CDR2 FQNNGV. Trimming removed 1 base at V and 3 bases at J, with 16 bases between. The CDR3 protein is CASSLARSGVHYEQYF. The CDR3 DNA follows: TGTGCCAGCAGCTTAGCCCGTAGTGGGGTACACTACGAGCAGTACTTC.

This chain connects TRBV4-3 to TRBJ2-7; 11 nucleotides match TRBD2. Germline loops: CDR1 LGHNA, CDR2 YSLEER. The CDR3 has 16 residues. V was clipped by 5 bases and J by 1 base; unmatched bases: 7. The CDR3 here is CASSSIAGGSSYEQYF. The CDR3, as DNA: TGCGCCAGCAGCAGTATAGCGGGAGGGTCGTCCTACGAGCAGTACTTC.